Below, 7 T cell receptor beta chains from the same sample are listed, as sequenced in a study of cytomegalovirus exposure and HLA in healthy donors. The PCR was carried out with 60 Vbeta primers and 13 Jbeta primers. Profiled with immunoSEQ multiplex PCR; TCRdb holds only in-frame clones, not every one. In the table there are under 150,000 clones, 60% to 85% of which are singletons. Material for sequencing was PBMCs. The origin of the receptors is a woman in her 40s in good health and CMV-seronegative.

The chain is built from TRBV14 and TRBJ2-4; maybe TRBD1 (6 bases). Trimming stripped 1 base from V and 7 bases from J, with 11 bases between. This CDR3 is 14 amino acids long. CDR1 and CDR2 from the germline V gene are SGHDN and FVKESK. Here the CDR3 DNA reads TGTGCCAGCAGCCAAGTAGGCCAGGGGAACATTCAGTACTTC. It codes for CASSQVGQGNIQYF.

The rearrangement links TRBV5-1 to TRBJ2-7; 9 nucleotides line up with TRBD2. The CDR3 is 14 amino acids. J gave up 0 bases and V 5 bases, and 3 bases lay outside the gene matches. CDR1 SGHRS and CDR2 YFSETQ come from the germline V gene. The CDR3 spells CASRRLADSYEQYF. CDR3 sequence (DNA): TGCGCCAGCAGGAGACTAGCGGACTCCTACGAGCAGTACTTC.

The V call is TRBV5-1, the J call TRBJ2-7; TRBD2 matches at 7 bases. The CDR3 covers 18 residues. Germline trimming cut 0 bases from V and 0 bases from J; bases unmatched to any gene: 12. Germline V gives CDR1 SGHRS, CDR2 YFSETQ. The CDR3 DNA reads as TGCGCCAGCAGCTTGGAACGGCGGACTAGTGCGTACTCCTACGAGCAGTACTTC. Its protein product is CASSLERRTSAYSYEQYF.

V gene TRBV28 combines with J gene TRBJ2-2, with TRBD1 identical over 11 bases. The germline V gene has CDR1 MDHEN and CDR2 SYDVKM. Trimming at V came to 7 bases and at J to 4 bases, leaving 5 bases not matched to a gene. This CDR3 region has 15 residues. The CDR3 protein is CASISGTGGTGELFF. The CDR3 DNA is TGTGCCAGCATCTCCGGGACAGGGGGCACCGGGGAGCTGTTTTTT.

This chain uses TRBV11-3 with TRBJ2-1, with D possibly being TRBD2 (5 bases). The CDR3 sequence is 16 residues long. The V and J ends lost 2 bases and 3 bases respectively, with 14 bases between them. Germline assignment: CDR1 SGHNT and CDR2 YENEEA. CDR3 in amino acids: CASSLRSGGLYNEQFF. Here the CDR3 DNA reads TGTGCCAGCAGCTTACGAAGCGGAGGACTCTACAATGAGCAGTTCTTC.

The V call is TRBV30, the J call TRBJ1-1, with TRBD1 as a possible D gene (5 bases). The CDR3 length is 15 residues. V was pared by 5 bases and J by 1 base, with 17 bases between. The germline gives CDR1 GTSNPN, CDR2 SVGIG (reference sequence). The CDR3 nucleotides read TGTGCCTGGGGAAACGCCGGCGGGGGGAACACTGAAGCTTTCTTT. Its protein is CAWGNAGGGNTEAFF.

The gene calls are TRBV19 and TRBJ1-3; 7 nucleotides align to TRBD1. Unmatched junction bases numbered 12, after V lost 5 bases and J lost 2 bases. CDR1 and CDR2 (germline): LNHDA, SQIVND (reference sequence). The CDR3 loop spans 17 amino acids. The CDR3 DNA sequence: TGTGCCAGTAGTCTATGGACAGGTCCAGGAACTGGAAACACCATATATTTT. Its translation: CASSLWTGPGTGNTIYF. The full variable domain, completed using reference TRBV19 and TRBJ1-3, is DGGITQSPKYLFRKEGQNVTLSCEQNLNHDAMYWYRQDPGQGLRLIYYSQIVNDFQKGDIAEGYSVSREKKESFPLTVTSAQKNPTAFYLCASSLWTGPGTGNTIYFGEGSWLTVV.